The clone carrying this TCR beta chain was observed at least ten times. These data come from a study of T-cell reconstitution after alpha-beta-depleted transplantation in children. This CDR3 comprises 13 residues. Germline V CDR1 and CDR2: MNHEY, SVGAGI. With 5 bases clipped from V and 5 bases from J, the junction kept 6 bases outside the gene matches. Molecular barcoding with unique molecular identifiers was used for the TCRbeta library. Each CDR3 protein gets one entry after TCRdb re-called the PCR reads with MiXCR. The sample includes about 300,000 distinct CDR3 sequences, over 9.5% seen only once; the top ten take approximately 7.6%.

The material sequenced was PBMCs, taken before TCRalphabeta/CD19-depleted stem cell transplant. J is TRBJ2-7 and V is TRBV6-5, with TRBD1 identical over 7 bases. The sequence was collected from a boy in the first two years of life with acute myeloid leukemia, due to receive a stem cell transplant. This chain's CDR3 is CASSHYRGNEQYF. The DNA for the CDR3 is TGTGCCAGCAGTCACTACAGGGGTAACGAGCAGTACTTC.